Listed here are 21 T cell receptor beta chains from one sample, sequenced in a study of graft-versus-host responses after intestinal transplantation. Sequencing used immunoSEQ multiplex PCR; TCRdb keeps in-frame clones, though not all of them. This sample has some 90,000 clones, with roughly 90% found just once. No antigen has been identified for these receptors. The source was unstimulated CD4+ T cells sorted from spleen or lymph node cells, collected before intestinal transplant. These receptors all come from a human donor who received an intestinal transplant.

The chain recombines TRBV4-2 with TRBJ2-3; D may be TRBD1 (6 bases). Germline CDR1 is LGHNA and CDR2 is YNFKEQ. Deletions cut 5 bases from V and 2 bases from J, with 17 bases between. This CDR3 has 16 residues. CDR3 DNA sequence: TGTGCCAGCAGCGGGGGCTCAAGCCCAAACACAGATACGCAGTATTTT. It yields the protein CASSGGSSPNTDTQYF.

This CDR3 is CSARGTPNTGELFF. The DNA of the CDR3 is TGCAGCGCACGCGGGACCCCGAACACCGGGGAGCTGTTTTTT. The chain is built from TRBV29-1 and TRBJ2-2; possible D gene TRBD2, 6 bases. The germline V gene encodes CDR1 SQVTM and CDR2 ANQGSEA. With 7 bases removed from V and 0 bases from J, the gap between germline ends came to 12 bases. CDR3 length equals 14 residues.

The chain recombines TRBV12-5 with TRBJ1-5; 8 bases are shared with TRBD1. Germline CDR1 is LGHNT and CDR2 is FRNRAP. CDR3 length: 15 residues. With V trimmed by 3 bases and J by 4 bases, 5 bases remained unmatched. The CDR3: CASGFGTGGNQPQHF. In nucleotides, the CDR3 is TGTGCTAGTGGTTTTGGGACAGGAGGTAATCAGCCCCAGCATTTT.

The chain carries TRBV7-9 and TRBJ1-6, with 7 bases identical to TRBD1. In germline, CDR1 is SEHNR, CDR2 FQNEAQ (reference sequence). The J segment lost 8 bases and the V segment lost 4 bases, leaving 8 bases of the junction unmatched. CDR3 length: 15 residues. The CDR3 reads CASSSRTGADSPLHF. CDR3 in DNA: TGTGCCAGCAGCTCCCGGACAGGTGCCGATTCACCCCTCCACTTT.

This chain's CDR3 is CASMRPGRGLNEQFF. The CDR3 DNA reads as TGTGCCAGCATGCGGCCCGGCAGGGGTCTCAATGAGCAGTTCTTC. The chain employs TRBV6-5 and TRBJ2-1, with D possibly matching TRBD1 (6 bases). Between the trimmed V and J ends, which lost 7 bases and 6 bases, there was a span of 19 bases. This CDR3 is built from 15 residues. The germline V gene encodes CDR1 MNHEY and CDR2 SVGAGI.

The CDR3 spells CASSYTGTNTEAFF. CDR3 in DNA: TGTGCCAGCAGTTACACAGGTACCAACACTGAAGCTTTCTTT. This chain joins TRBV6-5 and TRBJ1-1; D perhaps matches TRBD1 (5 bases). The V gene lost 2 bases and the J gene lost 2 bases, with 9 bases spanning the gap. Germline values: CDR1 MNHEY, CDR2 SVGAGI. The CDR3 covers 14 residues.

V gene TRBV27 combines with J gene TRBJ1-2, with 8 bases fitting TRBD1. CDR1 and CDR2 (germline): MNHEY, SMNVEV (reference sequence). Trimming took 2 bases from V and 9 from J; bases not matched to a gene: 17. The CDR3 has 17 residues. CDR3 amino acids: CASSLGFGTGGLWSYTF. In nucleotides, the CDR3 is TGTGCCAGCAGTTTAGGTTTCGGGACAGGCGGTCTTTGGAGCTACACCTTC.

The chain employs TRBV5-4 and TRBJ2-2, with 8 bases matching TRBD1. This CDR3 is built from 14 residues. V gave up 4 bases and J gave up 7 bases; unmatched junction bases: 6. CDR1 and CDR2 (germline): SGHNT, YYREEE (reference sequence). The chain's CDR3 is CASSRRTGHGELFF. CDR3 DNA: TGTGCCAGCAGCCGTCGGACAGGGCACGGGGAGCTGTTTTTT.

The CDR3 DNA follows: TGTGCCAGCAGCGCAAGGGAGGTTGGGGGCTACACCTTC. Residues: CASSAREVGGYTF. This rearrangement joins TRBV2 to TRBJ1-2; D gene unclear. There are 13 residues in the CDR3. The V and J ends lost 6 bases and 8 bases respectively, with 16 bases between them. Germline V gives CDR1 SNHLY, CDR2 FYNNEI.

The chain carries TRBV6-6 and TRBJ1-6; D is ambiguous. The length of the CDR3 is 14 residues. V was clipped by 7 bases and J by 0 bases, with 7 bases between them. The germline V gene has CDR1 MNHNY and CDR2 SVGAGI (reference sequence). In DNA, the CDR3 is TGTGCCAGCACTTCGAGCTCCTATAATTCACCCCTCCACTTT. As protein: CASTSSSYNSPLHF.

The genes are TRBV11-2 and TRBJ2-7; 9 positions agree with TRBD2. The V and J ends lost 5 bases and 4 bases, in that order; junction bases with no gene match: 0. From germline, CDR1 is SGHAT and CDR2 FQNNGV. CDR3 length: 12 amino acids. This CDR3 is CASSLAGYEQYF. The CDR3 region has the DNA TGTGCCAGCAGCCTAGCGGGGTACGAGCAGTACTTC.

The chain carries TRBV2 and TRBJ2-7; D uncertain. Germline lookup yields CDR1 SNHLY and CDR2 FYNNEI. With 4 bases removed from V and 3 bases from J, the gap between germline ends came to 7 bases. This CDR3 is 12 amino acids long. CDR3 residues: CASSGDIYEQYF. The CDR3 DNA reads TGTGCCAGCAGTGGAGACATCTACGAGCAGTACTTC.

This chain connects TRBV29-1 to TRBJ2-7; possible D gene TRBD2, 7 bases. V was trimmed by 1 base and J by 3 bases, leaving 13 bases between them. Germline V CDR1 and CDR2: SQVTM, ANQGSEA. This CDR3 has 14 residues. The CDR3 DNA sequence: TGCAGCGTTGAAGGGGGGGGGCCTGACTACGAGCAGTACTTC. It specifies CSVEGGGPDYEQYF.

This clone has just one count. In DNA, the CDR3 is TGTGCCAGCAGCCCAGAAAGCGGTACAGGGTTAACCTTC. Translation: CASSPESGTGLTF. This chain connects TRBV4-2 to TRBJ1-2; tentatively, D is TRBD1 (6 bases). In germline, CDR1 is LGHNA, CDR2 YNFKEQ. The V end was cut by 4 bases, the J end by 14 bases, with 20 bases between. CDR3 length equals 13 residues.

The chain uses TRBV10-2 and TRBJ2-6; 9 positions match TRBD1. CDR3 length: 15 residues. The V segment lost 7 bases and the J segment 4 bases; nucleotides outside the gene matches: 5. Germline V gives CDR1 WSHSY, CDR2 SAAADI. The CDR3 protein is CASTGTGRGANVLTF. CDR3 sequence (DNA): TGCGCCAGCACCGGGACAGGGAGAGGGGCCAACGTCCTGACTTTC.

V and J are TRBV18 and TRBJ2-3; TRBD2 agrees at 9 bases. CDR1 and CDR2 (germline): KGHSH, LQKENI. After removal of 3 bases from V and 6 bases from J, the junction contained 10 bases not matched to a gene. The CDR3 extends over 16 amino acids. CDR3 protein: CASSPSLAGPGDTQYF. The CDR3 DNA reads as TGTGCCAGCTCACCCTCGCTAGCGGGGCCAGGGGATACGCAGTATTTT.

CDR3 sequence reads: CASSPGGAGGSGELFF. CDR3 nucleotide sequence: TGTGCCAGCAGCCCCGGTGGGGCGGGGGGCTCCGGGGAGCTGTTTTTT. This sequence joins TRBV7-3 and TRBJ2-2; 8 positions agree with TRBD2. J gave up 6 bases and V 5 bases, and 11 bases lay outside the gene matches. The length of the CDR3 is 16 residues. Germline V gene sequence: CDR1 SGHTA, CDR2 FQGTGA.

The chain has TRBV4-1 and TRBJ2-4, with 10 positions matching TRBD2. Germline values: CDR1 MGHRA, CDR2 YSYEKL. This CDR3 is 16 amino acids long. V was clipped by 4 bases and J by 8 bases; unmatched bases: 11. The CDR3 DNA sequence: TGCGCCAGCAGCCCCGAACCGGGACTAGCGAGGGACATTCAGTACTTC. This gives the protein CASSPEPGLARDIQYF.

The chain carries TRBV5-4 and TRBJ1-3; tentative D call: TRBD1 (6 bases). Looked up from germline, CDR1 is SGHNT and CDR2 is YYREEE (reference sequence). This CDR3 contains 18 residues. Trimming stripped 4 bases from V and 3 bases from J, with 23 bases between. In nucleotides, the CDR3 is TGTGCCAGCAGCCCGGGGGGGCGCAGGCCGGCTGGTGGAAACACCATATATTTT. This translates into CASSPGGRRPAGGNTIYF.

CDR3 nucleotides: TGTGCCAGCAGTTACGGCAGGGCCAGCACAGATACGCAGTATTTT. Its translation is CASSYGRASTDTQYF. The chain employs TRBV6-6 and TRBJ2-3; a possible D gene is TRBD1 (5 bases). The CDR3 sequence is 15 residues long. Germline lookup yields CDR1 MNHNY and CDR2 SVGAGI (reference sequence). V was clipped by 2 bases and J by 0 bases, with 9 bases between them.

This chain links TRBV18 with TRBJ1-2; a possible D gene is TRBD1 (6 bases). The CDR3 length is 13 residues. The germline V and J ends were trimmed by 1 base and 6 bases, with 9 bases remaining between them. The germline gives CDR1 KGHSH, CDR2 LQKENI. The chain's CDR3 is CASSPQGGHGYTF. The CDR3 bases are TGTGCCAGCTCACCACAGGGGGGGCATGGCTACACCTTC.